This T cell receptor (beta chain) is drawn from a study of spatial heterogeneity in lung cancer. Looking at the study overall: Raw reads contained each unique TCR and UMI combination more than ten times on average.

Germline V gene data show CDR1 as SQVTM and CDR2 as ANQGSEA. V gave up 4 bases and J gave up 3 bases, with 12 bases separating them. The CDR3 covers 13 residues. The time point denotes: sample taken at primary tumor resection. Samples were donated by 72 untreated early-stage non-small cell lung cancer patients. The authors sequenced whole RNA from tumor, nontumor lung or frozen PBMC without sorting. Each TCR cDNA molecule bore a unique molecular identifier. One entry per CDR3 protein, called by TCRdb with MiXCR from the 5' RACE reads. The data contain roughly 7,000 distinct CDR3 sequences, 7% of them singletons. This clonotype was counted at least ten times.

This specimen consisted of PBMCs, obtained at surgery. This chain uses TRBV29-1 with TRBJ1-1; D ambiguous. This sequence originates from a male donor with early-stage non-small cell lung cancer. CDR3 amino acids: CSVGLRVDTEAFF. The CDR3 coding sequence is TGCAGCGTTGGTCTCCGGGTGGACACTGAAGCTTTCTTT.